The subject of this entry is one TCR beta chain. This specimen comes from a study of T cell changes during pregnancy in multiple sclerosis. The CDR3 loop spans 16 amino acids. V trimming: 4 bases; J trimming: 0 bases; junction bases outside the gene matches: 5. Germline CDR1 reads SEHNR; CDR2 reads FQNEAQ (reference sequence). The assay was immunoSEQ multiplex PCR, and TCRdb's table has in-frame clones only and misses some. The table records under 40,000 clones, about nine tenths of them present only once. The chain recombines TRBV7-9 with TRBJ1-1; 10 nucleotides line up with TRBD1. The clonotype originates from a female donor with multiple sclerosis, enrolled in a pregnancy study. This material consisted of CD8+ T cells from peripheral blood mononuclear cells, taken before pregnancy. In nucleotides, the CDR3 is TGTGCCAGCAGCTCCTGGACAGGGGGAATGAACACTGAAGCTTTCTTT. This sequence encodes CASSSWTGGMNTEAFF.